These T cell receptor beta chains were read from a single sample in a study of T cells after yellow fever vaccination. A single record per CDR3 protein comes from TCRdb applying MiXCR to the 5' RACE reads. Of 300,000 to 400,000 distinct CDR3 sequences detected, roughly 9.4% appear once; the ten largest clones hold more than 15%. Here the sequenced sample was PBMCs, taken on the day of the first yellow fever vaccination. The receptors were sampled from a man aged 18 to 29 who received the YFV17D yellow fever vaccine. The CDR3 runs from the conserved cysteine through the conserved F or W. D genes are given only for firm matches. Rows give clone size only sometimes, using once, few, many, or a class for an expanded clone.

few,TRBJ1-2,.,TRBV4-2,TGTGCCAGCAGCCAAGAGGGAGCCCGAAGCTATGGCTACACCTTC,CASSQEGARSYGYTF
.,TRBJ2-1,.,TRBV15,TGTGCCACCAGCGGCACTAGCAAAGATGAGCAGTTCTTC,CATSGTSKDEQFF
.,TRBJ1-4,.,TRBV7-6,TGTGCCAGCAGCCCATATTCGGGGGAGCTTGAAAAACTGTTTTTT,CASSPYSGELEKLFF
many,TRBJ2-7,TRBD2,TRBV7-3,TGTGCCAGCAGCCCAGGTTCGGGGGGCTCCTACGAGCAGTACTTC,CASSPGSGGSYEQYF
few,TRBJ1-2,TRBD1,TRBV6-5,TGTGCCAGCAGTTACTCGGGACAGGGGCGGGATTTTAACAGCTACACCTTC,CASSYSGQGRDFNSYTF
few,TRBJ2-3,TRBD2,TRBV11-1,TGTGCCAGCAGGGCCACCGGACTAGCGGGGGGCGGCACAGATACGCAGTATTTT,CASRATGLAGGGTDTQYF
few,TRBJ1-2,.,TRBV28,TGTGCCAGCAGGAGCCAGGGGCTACAGAACTATGGCTACACCTTC,CASRSQGLQNYGYTF
.,TRBJ2-3,TRBD2,TRBV25-1,TGTGCCAGCAGTGAGGGGGGATCCGGGACTAGCCCAGATACGCAGTATTTT,CASSEGGSGTSPDTQYF
few,TRBJ1-1,.,TRBV19,TGTGCCAGTAAATCTGGGGGTGTGAACACTGAAGCTTTCTTT,CASKSGGVNTEAFF
.,TRBJ2-1,TRBD1,TRBV5-5,TGTGCCAGCAGAACCGACAGGGACTCCTACAATGAGCAGTTCTTC,CASRTDRDSYNEQFF
many,TRBJ1-2,.,TRBV5-6,TGTGCCAGCAGCCTGGGGAATAACTATGGCTACACCTTC,CASSLGNNYGYTF
few,TRBJ2-5,.,TRBV6-6,TGTGCCAGCGGTAGGGAAGAGACCCAGTACTTC,CASGREETQYF
many,TRBJ1-2,.,TRBV30,TGTGCCTGGAGTGTTCCCGGCGGACAGACCTATGGCTACACCTTC,CAWSVPGGQTYGYTF
few,TRBJ2-5,.,TRBV20-1,TGCAGTGCTAGACCGGGCCCTAGTGGGACCCAGTACTTC,CSARPGPSGTQYF
few,TRBJ2-1,TRBD2,TRBV11-2,TGTGCCAGCAGCTTTACTAGCGGGGGGGCCTATGAGCAGTTCTTC,CASSFTSGGAYEQFF
.,TRBJ1-1,TRBD1,TRBV5-4,TGTGCCAGCAGCTCAGGGGGGGCGGGTGGCACGACTGAAGCTTTCTTT,CASSSGGAGGTTEAFF
few,TRBJ1-2,.,TRBV9,TGTGCCAGCAGCGTATTAGGCGGCAGCTATGGCTACACCTTC,CASSVLGGSYGYTF
.,TRBJ1-2,.,TRBV6-1,TGTGCCAGCAACAACCGCCCCGCGGGAGCTAACTATGGCTACACCTTC,CASNNRPAGANYGYTF
few,TRBJ2-3,TRBD2,TRBV12-3/TRBV12-4,TGTGCCAGCAGTCCCACCAGCGGGGGAGATACGCAGTATTTT,CASSPTSGGDTQYF
many,TRBJ1-2,.,TRBV6-2/TRBV6-3,TGTGCCAGCAGTTACGGACTGGGCTACACCTTC,CASSYGLGYTF
.,TRBJ2-3,TRBD2,TRBV20-1,TGCAGTGCTAGAGCCCCCGTCGGGAGCGGGGGGGCCGCAGATACGCAGTATTTT,CSARAPVGSGGAADTQYF
few,TRBJ1-1,.,TRBV5-1,TGCGCCAGCAGCCCTGGGTTCAGAGGGCCGCTCACTGAAGCTTTCTTT,CASSPGFRGPLTEAFF
few,TRBJ2-7,.,TRBV11-2,TGTGCCAGCAGCTTTAGTGTCAGCGGTTTGTACGAGCAGTACTTC,CASSFSVSGLYEQYF
few,TRBJ1-3,.,TRBV24-1,TGTGCCACCAGTGACTCCAGGGCTGGAAACACCATATATTTT,CATSDSRAGNTIYF
few,TRBJ1-1,.,TRBV10-3,TGTGCCATCAGTGAGTCAAGGGCAAACACTGAAGCTTTCTTT,CAISESRANTEAFF
.,TRBJ2-5,.,TRBV5-4,TGTGCCAGCAGCTTGGCCGGTCGGGGGCGACAAGAGACCCAGTACTTC,CASSLAGRGRQETQYF
.,TRBJ2-3,TRBD1,TRBV29-1,TGCAGCGTAGGGGGCGCGACGCTTGGCCCAGATACGCAGTATTTT,CSVGGATLGPDTQYF
many,TRBJ2-3,.,TRBV9,TGTGCCAGCAGCGCGGCAGGGGGCACAGATACGCAGTATTTT,CASSAAGGTDTQYF
.,TRBJ2-7,.,TRBV18,TGTGCCAGCTCACCACTACAGGGTGACGAGCAGTACTTC,CASSPLQGDEQYF
few,TRBJ2-1,.,TRBV20-1,TGCAGTGCTAGAGGAGGCGGGGTCTCCTACAATGAGCAGTTCTTC,CSARGGGVSYNEQFF
few,TRBJ2-7,TRBD1,TRBV11-2,TGTGCCAGCAGCCAAGGAATGGGACAGTTTTTCTACGAGCAGTACTTC,CASSQGMGQFFYEQYF
many,TRBJ2-7,TRBD2,TRBV12-3/TRBV12-4,TGTGCCAGCAGTTCGCGGTTGATCACCGGACTAGCGGGGGGCCAGGACGAGCAGTACTTC,CASSSRLITGLAGGQDEQYF
many,TRBJ1-2,.,TRBV27,TGTGCCAGCGCGCCAGGACTAAACTATGGCTACACCTTC,CASAPGLNYGYTF
.,TRBJ2-3,TRBD2,TRBV10-3,TGTGCCATCAGTGAATCGGGGGGAGGGCGTTCCACAGATACGCAGTATTTT,CAISESGGGRSTDTQYF
few,TRBJ2-1,TRBD1,TRBV6-2/TRBV6-3,TGTGCCAGCAGACGGACAGGGGAAAATGAGCAGTTCTTC,CASRRTGENEQFF
few,TRBJ2-2,TRBD1,TRBV5-4,TGTGCCAGCAGCCCCCGGCAGGGGGCGTTCACCGGGGAGCTGTTTTTT,CASSPRQGAFTGELFF
.,TRBJ1-2,.,TRBV18,TGTGCCAGCTCACCACCGAGCGTAGATGGCTACACCTTC,CASSPPSVDGYTF
.,TRBJ2-3,.,TRBV20-1,TGCAGTGCTAGAGACTCCAGACTTGGCGGAGATACGCAGTATTTT,CSARDSRLGGDTQYF
many,TRBJ1-1,.,TRBV5-1,TGTGCCAGCAGCTTAGGTCCCGCGAACACTGAAGCTTTCTTT,CASSLGPANTEAFF
once,TRBJ2-2,.,TRBV9,TGTGCCAGCAGCTTCCCGCCCCCTCCCACCGGGGAGCTGTTTTTT,CASSFPPPPTGELFF
few,TRBJ1-1,.,TRBV29-1,TGCAGCGTTGACGAGAACACTGAAGCTTTCTTT,CSVDENTEAFF
few,TRBJ2-3,TRBD2,TRBV28,TGTGCCAGCAGTTTATCCACGGCTAGCGGGGGGCCAAGGATAGATACGCAGTATTTT,CASSLSTASGGPRIDTQYF
.,TRBJ2-1,TRBD1,TRBV4-1,TGCGCCAGCAGCGGCGGACAGGGGGCCTACAATGAGCAGTTCTTC,CASSGGQGAYNEQFF
.,TRBJ1-5,.,TRBV6-1,TGTGCCAGCAGCCTCACAGGACCTAATAGCAATCAGCCCCAGCATTTT,CASSLTGPNSNQPQHF
.,TRBJ1-4,.,TRBV4-3,TGCGCCAGCAGCCAAGATCGAGGGGGGCGGGGTAAAAAACTGTTTTTT,CASSQDRGGRGKKLFF
many,TRBJ1-1,TRBD1,TRBV29-1,TGCAGCGTCGCAGAAGGGGGCCAAGCTTTCTTT,CSVAEGGQAFF